The text below deals with one T cell receptor beta chain. Its antigen is as yet unknown. RNA transcripts yielded amplified TCR beta CDR3 regions. A first-round RT-PCR of the TCR CDR3 used the HTBI primer set. TCRdb independently ran MiXCR on the multiplex PCR reads; one entry per CDR3 protein. The repertoire holds around 700,000 distinct CDR3 sequences, with under 45% as singletons. These data belong to a study of T cells in Graves' hyperthyroidism and ophthalmopathy. General study points: Blood also showed most of the thyroid clonotypes that were expanded above 0.001.

The diagnostic basis comprised clinical symptoms, serum thyroxine and TRAb, thyroid ultrasound and orbital computed tomography. The V end was cut by 6 bases, the J end by 2 bases, with 17 bases between. The CDR3 has 16 residues. Germline-derived CDR1 and CDR2 are MNHNS and SASEGT. The TCR was taken from a woman between 35 and 50 years old with Graves' hyperthyroidism. Sequences were obtained from blood. The J gene is TRBJ1-5, the V gene TRBV6-1, with D possibly TRBD1 on 6 matching bases. CDR3 in amino acids: CASRETGAGRNQPQHF. CDR3 bases: TGTGCCAGCAGGGAGACAGGCGCTGGACGCAATCAGCCCCAGCATTTT.